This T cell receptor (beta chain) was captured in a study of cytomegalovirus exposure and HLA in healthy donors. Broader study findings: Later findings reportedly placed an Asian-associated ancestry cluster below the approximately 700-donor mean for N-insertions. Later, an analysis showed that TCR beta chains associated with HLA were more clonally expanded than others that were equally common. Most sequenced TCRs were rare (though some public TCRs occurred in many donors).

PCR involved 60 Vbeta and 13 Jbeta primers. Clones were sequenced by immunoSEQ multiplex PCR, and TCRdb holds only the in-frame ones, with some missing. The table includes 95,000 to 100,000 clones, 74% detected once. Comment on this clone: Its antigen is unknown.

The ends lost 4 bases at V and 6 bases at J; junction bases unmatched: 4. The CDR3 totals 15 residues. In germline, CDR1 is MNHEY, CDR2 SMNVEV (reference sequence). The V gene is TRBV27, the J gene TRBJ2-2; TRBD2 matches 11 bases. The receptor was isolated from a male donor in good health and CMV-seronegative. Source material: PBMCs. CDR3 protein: CASSWLAGGAGELFF. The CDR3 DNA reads TGTGCCAGCAGTTGGCTAGCGGGAGGAGCCGGGGAGCTGTTTTTT.